These 16 T cell receptor beta chains share one sample of origin, sequenced in a study of blood T cells in healthy people across ages. Then a second PCR, running about 7 to 11 cycles, was carried out with a sample-barcoded 5' primer and a J-beta primer mix. One entry per CDR3 protein, called by TCRdb with MiXCR from the 5' RACE reads. The sample lists fewer than 2 million distinct CDR3 sequences; roughly two fifths were seen once. Material: blood. The receptors originated from a human donor in good health.

For this clonotype: Germline and junction disagree at one end, which may indicate a read error. The gene calls are TRBV7-2 and TRBJ1-6; no reliable D call. Germline V gene data show CDR1 as SGHTA and CDR2 as FQGNSA. The CDR3 spans 13 residues. CDR3 region: CASSRRFNSPPHF. CDR3 bases: TGTGCCAGCAGCCGGCGATTTAATTCACCCCCCCACTTT.

The chain has TRBV10-3 and TRBJ2-5, with TRBD2 matching 8 bases. V shed 10 bases, J shed 1 base, and the junction held 11 bases outside the gene matches. This CDR3 comprises 15 residues. The germline V gene has CDR1 ENHRY and CDR2 SYGVKD. The CDR3 region is CATLSSGGPQETQYF. In DNA, the CDR3 is TGTGCCACGCTATCCAGCGGGGGTCCCCAAGAGACCCAGTACTTC.

V is TRBV13 and J is TRBJ2-6; tentative D call: TRBD1 (6 bases). The CDR3 consists of 14 residues. Germline V gene sequence: CDR1 PRHDT, CDR2 FYEKMQ (reference sequence). The ends were cut back, 2 bases at V and 9 bases at J, with 11 bases in the middle. The CDR3 region is CASSLPGVGNVLTF. CDR3 in DNA: TGTGCCAGCAGCTTACCAGGGGTGGGCAACGTCCTGACTTTC.

This sequence joins TRBV20-1 and TRBJ1-2; 10 nucleotides agree with TRBD1. Per germline, CDR1 DFQATT and CDR2 SNEGSKA (reference sequence). CDR3 length: 12 residues. The CDR3: CNDRGRSHGYTF. CDR3 bases: TGCAATGACAGGGGGCGGTCTCATGGCTACACCTTC.

In its sample, this clonotype was seen a few times. The CDR3 region has the DNA TGTGCCAGCTCAACGGAGACCCAGTACTTC. Translating it yields CASSTETQYF. The chain couples TRBV2 to TRBJ2-5; D gene uncertain. Germline assignment: CDR1 SNHLY and CDR2 FYNNEI. This CDR3 region has 10 residues. Trimming shortened V by 8 bases and J by 5 bases, and 6 bases separated the two germline ends.

The rearrangement joins TRBV27 to TRBJ2-6; a possible D gene is TRBD1 (6 bases). V lost 2 bases and J 8 bases, leaving 13 bases between the germline ends. CDR3 length: 15 amino acids. Germline CDR1 and CDR2: MNHEY and SMNVEV (reference sequence). The CDR3 sequence: CASSLAVTGPNVLTF. The CDR3 DNA follows: TGTGCCAGCAGTTTAGCTGTAACAGGGCCCAACGTCCTGACTTTC.

This rearrangement joins TRBV7-9 to TRBJ2-1; D not resolved. CDR1 and CDR2 from the germline V gene are SEHNR and FQNEAQ (reference sequence). Trimming removed 2 bases at V and 6 bases at J, with 17 bases between. This CDR3 has 16 amino acids. The CDR3 spells CASSLLWGEVSNEQFF. DNA for the CDR3: TGTGCCAGCAGCTTATTGTGGGGTGAGGTTTCCAATGAGCAGTTCTTC.

This clonotype has a handful of counts. The chain carries TRBV7-6 and TRBJ1-1; TRBD1 is a possible D gene (6 bases). Trimming stripped 2 bases from V and 6 bases from J, with 16 bases between. Germline lookup yields CDR1 SGHVS and CDR2 FNYEAQ. CDR3 length: 15 amino acids. The CDR3 coding sequence is TGTGCCAGCAGCTTAAGGGGGGGGGCGAGCCCTGAAGCTTTCTTT. Translating gives CASSLRGGASPEAFF.

For this clonotype: The junction differs from germline at one of its ends, possibly a read error. J is TRBJ1-4 and V is TRBV7-2; 8 bases are a match to TRBD1. Germline-derived CDR1 and CDR2 are SGHTA and FQGNSA. CDR3 length equals 15 residues. This CDR3 reads CAGSFTGGLDEKLFF. CDR3 nucleotides: TGTGCCGGCAGCTTCACAGGGGGGTTGGATGAAAAACTGTTTTTT.

A note on this clonotype: An end of the junction differs from the germline gene, which may be a read error. The chain recombines TRBV5-6 with TRBJ2-4, with TRBD1 identical over 9 bases. TRBJ2-7 matches the DNA end more closely, so the J call is doubtful. Germline CDR1 reads SGHDT; CDR2 reads YYEEEE. The CDR3 loop spans 15 amino acids. This chain's CDR3 is CACSNSTGGPYEQYF. CDR3 DNA sequence: TGTGCCTGCAGCAACTCGACAGGGGGGCCCTACGAGCAGTACTTC.

The CDR3 loop is CASSLIGPGLQTYNEQFF. CDR3 nucleotide sequence: TGTGCCAGCAGTTTAATCGGCCCGGGACTTCAAACCTACAATGAGCAGTTCTTC. The chain employs TRBV12-3 or TRBV12-4 and TRBJ2-1; tentative D call: TRBD2 (6 bases). Trimming left V 2 bases short and J 2 bases short, with 19 bases between. The CDR3 runs 18 residues.

The rearrangement joins TRBV5-5 to TRBJ1-5; D is perhaps TRBD1 (5 bases). With 2 bases removed from V and 0 bases from J, the gap between germline ends came to 12 bases. Germline lookup yields CDR1 SGHKS and CDR2 YYEKEE (reference sequence). The CDR3 loop spans 16 amino acids. CDR3 sequence (DNA): TGTGCCAGCAGCTTTTCCGGGGGTTATAGCAATCAGCCCCAGCATTTT. Amino acids: CASSFSGGYSNQPQHF.

V and J are TRBV19 and TRBJ1-1; D unresolved. Between the trimmed V and J ends, which lost 3 bases and 2 bases, there was a span of 7 bases. The V gene's germline CDR1 is LNHDA and CDR2 SQIVND (reference sequence). This CDR3 spans 13 amino acids. The CDR3 DNA is TGTGCCAGTAGTATTATGCCCAACACTGAAGCTTTCTTT. It is translated as CASSIMPNTEAFF. Full variable domain (rest looked up from reference TRBV19 and TRBJ1-1): DGGITQSPKYLFRKEGQNVTLSCEQNLNHDAMYWYRQDPGQGLRLIYYSQIVNDFQKGDIAEGYSVSREKKESFPLTVTSAQKNPTAFYLCASSIMPNTEAFFGQGTRLTVV.

In this sample, this clonotype turned up a few times. This chain joins TRBV12-3 or TRBV12-4 and TRBJ2-2; tentatively, D is TRBD2 (5 bases). This CDR3 spans 13 amino acids. The germline V and J ends were trimmed by 1 base and 11 bases, with 11 bases remaining between them. Here the CDR3 DNA reads TGTGCCAGCAGTTTAGGAGCGGCGTCCGAGCTGTTTTTT. This translates into CASSLGAASELFF.

V gene TRBV10-3 combines with J gene TRBJ1-2, with unresolved D. Trimming removed 6 bases from V and 8 bases from J, with 10 bases in between. Germline CDR1 and CDR2: ENHRY and SYGVKD. This CDR3 region has 11 residues. The CDR3 protein is CAIRWDGGYTF. CDR3 bases: TGTGCCATCAGGTGGGATGGAGGCTACACCTTC.

In this sample, this clonotype turned up a few times. The chain recombines TRBV20-1 with TRBJ2-1, with unresolved D. The CDR3 contains 15 residues. Between the trimmed V and J ends, which lost 5 bases and 0 bases, there was a span of 14 bases. Germline V gene sequence: CDR1 DFQATT, CDR2 SNEGSKA (reference sequence). The CDR3 loop is CSAGPRKGSYNEQFF. The CDR3 coding sequence is TGCAGTGCTGGCCCCCGTAAGGGCTCCTACAATGAGCAGTTCTTC.